Each of the 20 T cell receptor beta chains below was sequenced from the same sample in a study of T cells in Graves' hyperthyroidism and ophthalmopathy. Researchers amplified the TCR beta CDR3 regions from RNA transcripts. The TCR CDR3 first-round RT-PCR relied on the HTBI primer set. TCRdb independently ran MiXCR on the multiplex PCR reads; one entry per CDR3 protein. The table includes around 300,000 distinct CDR3 sequences, roughly 14% detected once. Sample: blood. The receptors were gathered from a woman in her twenties or thirties with Graves' hyperthyroidism.

The chain carries TRBV7-2 and TRBJ1-5; no clear D gene. With 0 bases removed from V and 4 bases from J, the gap between germline ends came to 4 bases. The germline V gene encodes CDR1 SGHTA and CDR2 FQGNSA. CDR3 size: 13 residues. The CDR3, as DNA: TGTGCCAGCAGCTTAGCGCCAAATCAGCCCCAGCATTTT. Translating it yields CASSLAPNQPQHF.

In this sample, this clonotype turned up many times. The chain joins TRBV7-2 to TRBJ2-5; TRBD2 matches at 9 bases. The CDR3 loop spans 17 amino acids. CDR1 is SGHTA, CDR2 FQGNSA, per germline. The V and J ends lost 2 bases and 4 bases, in that order; junction bases with no gene match: 11. The CDR3 here is CASSLRGAGGLRETQYF. CDR3 nucleotides: TGTGCCAGCAGCTTACGGGGAGCGGGAGGACTGCGAGAGACCCAGTACTTC. The variable domain in full, with the rest retrieved from reference TRBV7-2 and TRBJ2-5, is GAGVSQSPSNKVTEKGKDVELRCDPISGHTALYWYRQSLGQGLEFLIYFQGNSAPDKSGLPSDRFSAERTGGSVSTLTIQRTQQEDSAVYLCASSLRGAGGLRETQYFGPGTRLLVL.

This clonotype has ten or more counts. The chain uses TRBV29-1 and TRBJ2-7, with 7 bases matching TRBD2. Germline trimming cut 5 bases from V and 2 bases from J; bases unmatched to any gene: 9. The CDR3 covers 14 residues. CDR1 is SQVTM, CDR2 ANQGSEA, per germline. The CDR3 DNA reads TGCAGCGTTCCTGTAGGGGAGGGGACCTACGAGCAGTACTTC. Translation gives CSVPVGEGTYEQYF.

In its sample, this clonotype was seen many times. The chain joins TRBV2 to TRBJ1-5, with a possible D match to TRBD1 (5 bases). The V end was cut by 4 bases, the J end by 4 bases, with 8 bases between. Germline V gene lookup returns CDR1 SNHLY and CDR2 FYNNEI. The CDR3 contains 13 residues. In DNA form, the CDR3 reads TGTGCCAGCAGTGGGGGCCAGAATCAGCCCCAGCATTTT. As protein: CASSGGQNQPQHF.

About this clonotype itself: A much larger clone lies one base from this, so it may be a read error. The chain combines TRBV7-2 with TRBJ2-3; D gene ambiguous. The CDR3 loop spans 13 amino acids. The germline V gene encodes CDR1 SGHTA and CDR2 FQGNSA. Trimming pared 0 bases from V and 2 bases from J, leaving 3 bases between. CDR3 protein: CASSLAHTDTQYF. The CDR3 bases are TGTGCCAGCAGCTTAGCCCACACAGATACGCAGTATTTT.

Note on this clonotype: A much larger clone differs from this one at a single base, so this may be a read error. The chain uses TRBV12-3 or TRBV12-4 and TRBJ2-7; perhaps TRBD1 as D (5 bases). V was shortened by 10 bases and J by 9 bases, with 13 bases between the two germline ends. This CDR3 is 10 amino acids long. CDR3 residues: CANRPDPQYF. The DNA of the CDR3 is TGTGCCAACAGGCCGGATCCGCAGTACTTC.

The chain carries TRBV10-1 and TRBJ1-6, with D tentatively TRBD1 (5 bases). Trimming removed 3 bases at V and 8 bases at J, with 11 bases between. In germline, CDR1 is WNHNN, CDR2 SYGVQD (reference sequence). CDR3 length equals 14 residues. CDR3 bases: TGCGCCAGCAGTGAACCGGGACTGGATTCACCCCTCCACTTT. Translating it yields CASSEPGLDSPLHF.

This clonotype was recorded a few times. The V gene is TRBV20-1, the J gene TRBJ2-2, with D maybe TRBD1 (9 bases). Germline V lookup: CDR1 DFQATT, CDR2 SNEGSKA (reference sequence). The V and J ends lost 6 bases and 7 bases respectively, with 21 bases between them. This CDR3 comprises 15 residues. CDR3 coding DNA: TGCAGTGCCTCGGGGGGGACAGGGAGATACGGGGAGCTGTTTTTT. Residues: CSASGGTGRYGELFF.

The chain uses TRBV6-1 and TRBJ1-3; D unclear. Germline CDR1 reads MNHNS; CDR2 reads SASEGT. Trimming took off 3 bases at V and 0 bases at J, with 12 bases between the two ends. The CDR3 consists of 16 residues. CDR3 sequence: CASSETPDYSGNTIYF. DNA for the CDR3: TGTGCCAGCAGTGAGACTCCCGACTACTCTGGAAACACCATATATTTT.

This clonotype was seen ten or more times. This chain uses TRBV28 with TRBJ1-5; D gene unclear. The V gene's germline CDR1 is MDHEN and CDR2 SYDVKM. This CDR3 has 16 residues. V was shortened by 3 bases and J by 2 bases, with 14 bases between the two germline ends. The CDR3 region is CASSLDEGRGNQPQHF. The DNA of the CDR3 is TGTGCCAGCAGTTTGGACGAGGGAAGGGGCAATCAGCCCCAGCATTTT. Full variable domain (outside the CDR3, taken from reference TRBV28 and TRBJ1-5): DVKVTQSSRYLVKRTGEKVFLECVQDMDHENMFWYRQDPGLGLRLIYFSYDVKMKEKGDIPEGYSVSREKKERFSLILESASTNQTSMYLCASSLDEGRGNQPQHFGDGTRLSIL.

This clonotype was recorded at least ten times. V and J are TRBV2 and TRBJ2-2; TRBD2 is a possible D gene (6 bases). Germline values: CDR1 SNHLY, CDR2 FYNNEI. CDR3 length equals 17 residues. V lost 1 base to trimming and J lost 4 bases, with 16 bases between them. The CDR3 here is CASSEVFQRELTGELFF. CDR3 sequence (DNA): TGTGCCAGCAGTGAAGTGTTCCAACGGGAGCTCACCGGGGAGCTGTTTTTT.

This clonotype was detected ten times or more. This chain uses TRBV20-1 with TRBJ2-5; D is perhaps TRBD2 (7 bases). Germline V gene lookup returns CDR1 DFQATT and CDR2 SNEGSKA (reference sequence). This CDR3 contains 15 residues. The V and J ends lost 3 bases and 7 bases respectively, with 21 bases between them. CDR3 nucleotide sequence: TGCAGTGCTAGGGACCGCACAGGGAGGGGTTGGACCCAGTACTTC. Translated, it gives CSARDRTGRGWTQYF.

This clonotype was counted only a few times. The V call is TRBV20-1, the J call TRBJ2-7; 7 positions match TRBD2. The CDR3 is 13 residues long. V lost 1 base, J lost 7 bases, and 7 bases stayed unmatched. Germline V CDR1 and CDR2: DFQATT, SNEGSKA (reference sequence). DNA for the CDR3: TGCAGTGCTAGAGGATCGGGAGCGGGGGAGCAGTACTTC. Residues: CSARGSGAGEQYF.

This clonotype has just a few counts. The gene calls are TRBV5-1 and TRBJ2-6, with D possibly matching TRBD2 (5 bases). V was trimmed by 0 bases and J by 1 base, leaving 8 bases between them. The CDR3 has 16 amino acids. The germline gives CDR1 SGHRS, CDR2 YFSETQ. CDR3 sequence: CASSLGAESGANVLTF. The CDR3 DNA reads as TGCGCCAGCAGCTTGGGAGCGGAATCTGGGGCCAACGTCCTGACTTTC.

V gene TRBV7-8 combines with J gene TRBJ2-7; D call uncertain. CDR1 is SGHVS and CDR2 is FQNEAQ in the germline V gene. The CDR3 is made up of 13 amino acids. V gave up 1 base and J gave up 6 bases, with 10 bases separating them. The CDR3 DNA reads TGTGCCAGCAGCTTAGGGACGATCCCCGAGCAGTACTTC. As protein: CASSLGTIPEQYF.

J is TRBJ2-5 and V is TRBV28; 10 bases fit TRBD1. This CDR3 spans 14 amino acids. After removal of 5 bases from V and 4 bases from J, the junction contained 4 bases not matched to a gene. Germline V gives CDR1 MDHEN, CDR2 SYDVKM. CDR3 amino acids: CASSDRQGAETQYF. The CDR3 bases are TGTGCCAGCAGTGACAGACAGGGGGCAGAGACCCAGTACTTC.

This clonotype has at least ten counts. The genes are TRBV2 and TRBJ2-5, with D possibly being TRBD1 (6 bases). Trimming took 6 bases from V and 4 from J, leaving 18 bases between them. Germline assignment: CDR1 SNHLY and CDR2 FYNNEI. The CDR3 length is 15 residues. The CDR3 nucleotides read TGTGCCAGCAGAGCCGGGACACAGGGTGGAGAGACCCAGTACTTC. It encodes CASRAGTQGGETQYF. Filled out from reference TRBV2 and TRBJ2-5, the complete variable domain reads EPEVTQTPSHQVTQMGQEVILRCVPISNHLYFYWYRQILGQKVEFLVSFYNNEISEKSEIFDDQFSVERPDGSNFTLKIRSTKLEDSAMYFCASRAGTQGGETQYFGPGTRLLVL.

The chain recombines TRBV6-2 or TRBV6-3 with TRBJ1-5; the match to TRBD1 covers 8 bases. CDR3 length: 16 residues. J lost 1 base, V lost 5 bases, and 7 bases had no gene match. Germline assignment: CDR1 MNHEY and CDR2 SVGEGT. In DNA, the CDR3 is TGTGCCAGCAGTAGTCAGGGGGCTGTAAGCAATCAGCCCCAGCATTTT. Protein sequence: CASSSQGAVSNQPQHF.

A few counts support this clonotype. The chain uses TRBV7-9 and TRBJ2-1; 8 positions agree with TRBD2. The CDR3 runs to 14 residues. Germline V gives CDR1 SEHNR, CDR2 FQNEAQ (reference sequence). Trimming removed 5 bases from V and 8 bases from J; junction bases left unmatched: 8. CDR3: CASSPISGTDEQFF. The CDR3 DNA is TGTGCCAGCAGCCCCATTAGCGGGACCGATGAGCAGTTCTTC.

This clonotype was counted many times. The chain carries TRBV6-1 and TRBJ1-1; possible D gene TRBD1, 6 bases. Trimming shortened V by 4 bases and J by 0 bases, and 12 bases separated the two germline ends. The V gene's germline CDR1 is MNHNS and CDR2 SASEGT. The CDR3 runs to 15 residues. This CDR3 is CASSGGQNMNTEAFF. CDR3 DNA: TGTGCCAGCAGTGGCGGACAGAACATGAACACTGAAGCTTTCTTT.